This TCR beta chain comes out of a study of molecular identifiers for immune sequencing clone quantification. Listed TCR primers, together with previously described methods, were used for the bulk TCR libraries. TCRdb analysed the PCR reads with MiXCR anew, one entry per CDR3 protein. The sample carries under 650,000 distinct CDR3 sequences, about 20% recorded once. For this clonotype: Relative to the germline gene, one junction end is altered; a read error may explain this.

The germline V gene encodes CDR1 SGHRS and CDR2 YFSETQ. This CDR3 spans 13 amino acids. Material: naive CD8+ T cells from blood, with Jurkat cell RNA spiked in. This sample's subset: FACS-sorted CD8+CD4-CCR7+CD45RA+ naive T cells. The clonotype was recovered from a human donor in good health. Some libraries in this study had Jurkat cell RNA spiked in. J is TRBJ2-7 and V is TRBV5-1; the D is unclear. The CDR3, as DNA: TGCGCCAGCAGCCCCGACTTAGCCTACGAGCAGTGCTTC. Translated: CASSPDLAYEQCF.